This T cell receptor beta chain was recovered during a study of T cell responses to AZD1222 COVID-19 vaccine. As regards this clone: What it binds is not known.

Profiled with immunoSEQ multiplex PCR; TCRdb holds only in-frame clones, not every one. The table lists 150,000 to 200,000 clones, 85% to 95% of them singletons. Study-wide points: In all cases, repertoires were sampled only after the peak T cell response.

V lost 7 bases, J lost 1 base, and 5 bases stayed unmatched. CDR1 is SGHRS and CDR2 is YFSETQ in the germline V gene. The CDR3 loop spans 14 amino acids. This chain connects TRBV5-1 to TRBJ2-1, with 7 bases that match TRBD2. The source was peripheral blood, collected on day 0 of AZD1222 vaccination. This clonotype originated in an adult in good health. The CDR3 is CASGEGNSYNEQFF. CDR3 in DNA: TGCGCCAGCGGGGAGGGGAATTCCTACAATGAGCAGTTCTTC.